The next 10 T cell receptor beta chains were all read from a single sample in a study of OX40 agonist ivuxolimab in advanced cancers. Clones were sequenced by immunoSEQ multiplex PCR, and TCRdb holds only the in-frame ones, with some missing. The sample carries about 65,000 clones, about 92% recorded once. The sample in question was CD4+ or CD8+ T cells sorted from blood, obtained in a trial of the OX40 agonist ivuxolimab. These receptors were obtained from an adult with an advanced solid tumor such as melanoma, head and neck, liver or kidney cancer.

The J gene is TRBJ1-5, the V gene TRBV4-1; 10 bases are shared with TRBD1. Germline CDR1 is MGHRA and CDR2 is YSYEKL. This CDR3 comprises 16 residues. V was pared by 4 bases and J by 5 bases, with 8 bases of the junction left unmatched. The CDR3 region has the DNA TGCGCCAGCAGCCGACTCCCCGGGACAGGGGATCAGCCCCAGCATTTT. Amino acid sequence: CASSRLPGTGDQPQHF.

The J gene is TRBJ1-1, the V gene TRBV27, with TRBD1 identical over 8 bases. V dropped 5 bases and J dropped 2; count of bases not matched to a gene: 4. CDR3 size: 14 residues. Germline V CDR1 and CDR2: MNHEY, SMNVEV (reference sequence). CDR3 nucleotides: TGTGCCAGCAGTCAGGACAGGGTTAACACTGAAGCTTTCTTT. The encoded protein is CASSQDRVNTEAFF.

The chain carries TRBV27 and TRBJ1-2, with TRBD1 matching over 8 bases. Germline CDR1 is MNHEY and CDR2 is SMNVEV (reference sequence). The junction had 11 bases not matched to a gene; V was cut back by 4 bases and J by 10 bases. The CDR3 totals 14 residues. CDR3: CASSSGQGAISYTF. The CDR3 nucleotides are TGTGCCAGCAGTTCCGGGCAGGGGGCGATTTCCTACACCTTC.

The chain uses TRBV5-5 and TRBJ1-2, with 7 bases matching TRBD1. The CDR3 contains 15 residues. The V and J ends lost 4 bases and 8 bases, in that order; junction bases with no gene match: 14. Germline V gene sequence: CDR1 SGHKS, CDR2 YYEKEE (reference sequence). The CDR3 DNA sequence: TGTGCCAGCAGCAATTACGCCCAAACGACAGGGGGCTACACCTTC. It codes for CASSNYAQTTGGYTF. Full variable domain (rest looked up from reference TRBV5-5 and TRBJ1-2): DAGVTQSPTHLIKTRGQQVTLRCSPISGHKSVSWYQQVLGQGPQFIFQYYEKEERGRGNFPDRFSARQFPNYSSELNVNALLLGDSALYLCASSNYAQTTGGYTFGSGTRLTVV.

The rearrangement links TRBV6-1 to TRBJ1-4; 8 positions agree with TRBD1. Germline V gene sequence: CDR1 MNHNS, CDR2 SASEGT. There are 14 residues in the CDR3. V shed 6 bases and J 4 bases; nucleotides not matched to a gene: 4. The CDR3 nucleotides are TGTGCCAGCAGAGGACAGGGCTTTAATGAAAAACTGTTTTTT. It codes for CASRGQGFNEKLFF.

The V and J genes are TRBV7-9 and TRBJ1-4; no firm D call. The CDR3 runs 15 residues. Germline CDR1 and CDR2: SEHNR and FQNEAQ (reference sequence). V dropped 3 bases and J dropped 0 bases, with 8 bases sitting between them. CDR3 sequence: CASSLGSATNEKLFF. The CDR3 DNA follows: TGTGCCAGCAGCTTGGGGAGCGCAACTAATGAAAAACTGTTTTTT. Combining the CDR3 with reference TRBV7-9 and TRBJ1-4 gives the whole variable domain DTGVSQNPRHKITKRGQNVTFRCDPISEHNRLYWYRQTLGQGPEFLTYFQNEAQLEKSRLLSDRFSAERPKGSFSTLEIQRTEQGDSAMYLCASSLGSATNEKLFFGSGTQLSVL.

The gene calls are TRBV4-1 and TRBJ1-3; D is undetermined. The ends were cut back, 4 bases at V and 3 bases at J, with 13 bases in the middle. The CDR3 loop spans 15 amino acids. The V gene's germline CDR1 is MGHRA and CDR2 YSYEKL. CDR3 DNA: TGCGCCAGCAGCCGCGAACTTGACTATGGAAACACCATATATTTT. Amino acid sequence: CASSRELDYGNTIYF.

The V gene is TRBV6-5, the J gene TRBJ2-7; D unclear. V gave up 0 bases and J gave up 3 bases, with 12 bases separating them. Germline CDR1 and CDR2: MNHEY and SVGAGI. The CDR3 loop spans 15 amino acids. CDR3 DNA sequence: TGTGCCAGCAGTTACTCAACCGAAGACCACTACGAGCAGTACTTC. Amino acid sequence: CASSYSTEDHYEQYF.

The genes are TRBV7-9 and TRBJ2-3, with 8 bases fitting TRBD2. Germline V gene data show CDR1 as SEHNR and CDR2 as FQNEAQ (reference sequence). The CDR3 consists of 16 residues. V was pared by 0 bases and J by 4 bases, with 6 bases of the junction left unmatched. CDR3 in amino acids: CASSLATSGKADTQYF. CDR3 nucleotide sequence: TGTGCCAGCAGCTTAGCTACTAGCGGCAAGGCAGATACGCAGTATTTT.

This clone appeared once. This CDR3 is CAISNRQGDEKLFF. The CDR3 DNA reads TGTGCCATCAGTAATCGCCAGGGAGATGAAAAACTGTTTTTT. The chain recombines TRBV10-3 with TRBJ1-4, with a possible D match to TRBD1 (5 bases). Per the germline V gene, CDR1 is ENHRY and CDR2 is SYGVKD. This CDR3 contains 14 residues. The ends were cut back, 5 bases at V and 6 bases at J, with 13 bases in the middle.